These T cell receptor beta chains were read from a single sample in a study of OX40 agonist ivuxolimab in advanced cancers. Sequencing used immunoSEQ multiplex PCR; TCRdb keeps in-frame clones, though not all of them. The sample lists approximately 70,000 clones, 70% to 90% seen once, with roughly 17% in the top ten. Here the sequenced sample was CD4+ or CD8+ T cells sorted from blood, taken in a trial of the OX40 agonist ivuxolimab. The receptors derive from an adult with an advanced solid tumor such as melanoma, head and neck, liver or kidney cancer. CDR3s include the opening cysteine and the closing phenylalanine or tryptophan. The order of the fields is clone size, D gene, V gene, J gene, CDR3 DNA, CDR3 protein. The D gene is left open where the match is weak. Some rows mark clone size as missing; the rest say once, few, many or name a class of expanded clone.

>.|.|TRBV27|TRBJ1-6
TGTGCCAGCAGGAGCTGGGACACCCATTCACCCCTCCACTTT
CASRSWDTHSPLHF
>.|.|TRBV28|TRBJ1-1
TGTGCCAGCAGTTTATACGTACAGGGAGCTTTCTTT
CASSLYVQGAFF
>.|TRBD1|TRBV4-2|TRBJ1-5
TGTGCCAGCAGCCAAGAACTGGGGACAGGGCTTCGGCCCCAGCATTTT
CASSQELGTGLRPQHF
>.|.|TRBV6-5|TRBJ1-5
TGTGCCAGCAGTTACACGCTCAATCAGCCCCAGCATTTT
CASSYTLNQPQHF
>.|.|TRBV14|TRBJ2-7
TGTGCCAGCAGCCAACGTCTAGCTTGGGGCTACGAGCAGTACTTC
CASSQRLAWGYEQYF
>.|.|TRBV10-1|TRBJ2-7
TGCGCCAGCAGTGAGGGCCTAGGTGTCTACGAGCAGTACTTC
CASSEGLGVYEQYF
>.|.|TRBV6-6|TRBJ2-5
TGTGCCAGCAGTTACAGCAAACAAGAGACCCAGTACTTC
CASSYSKQETQYF
>.|.|TRBV21-1|TRBJ1-5
TGTGCCAGCAGCAGCGGCGGCCTAGGCAATCAGCCCCAGCATTTT
CASSSGGLGNQPQHF
>once|.|TRBV19|TRBJ2-7
TGTGCCAGTAGTATGTGGGGCTACGAGCAGTACTTC
CASSMWGYEQYF
>once|.|TRBV5-5|TRBJ2-7
TGTGCCAGCAGCTTTGGTATCATTAGTACCTACGAGCAGTACTTC
CASSFGIISTYEQYF
>.|.|TRBV7-2|TRBJ2-3
TGTGCCAGCAGCCCCATGGGCACGACAGATACGCAGTATTTT
CASSPMGTTDTQYF
>.|.|TRBV6-5|TRBJ1-3
TGTGCCAGCTTTAGCTTCTACTCTGGAAACACCATATATTTT
CASFSFYSGNTIYF
>.|TRBD2|TRBV29-1|TRBJ2-4
TGCAGCGTTGAATTTGGGGGGGTAGCCAAAAACATTCAGTACTTC
CSVEFGGVAKNIQYF
>.|.|TRBV11-3|TRBJ2-1
TGTGCCAGCAGCAAAGGGCGTATGACCGCTGAGCAGTTCTTC
CASSKGRMTAEQFF
>.|.|TRBV4-1|TRBJ2-1
TGCGCCAGCAGCCAAGCCCGGACAGTTGTGGATGAGCAGTTCTTC
CASSQARTVVDEQFF
>.|TRBD1|TRBV28|TRBJ2-5
TGTGCCAGCAGTCCCCCCTCCTACTCAGGGGGCGGGCAAGAGACCCAGTACTTC
CASSPPSYSGGGQETQYF
>.|TRBD2|TRBV6-5|TRBJ2-1
TGTGCCAGCACCAGAGGATCCAGCGGGAGTGGTGAGCAGTTCTTC
CASTRGSSGSGEQFF
>.|.|TRBV28|TRBJ1-2
TGTGCTTTGACCGGGCCCAGAAAAGGAGGCTACACCTTC
CALTGPRKGGYTF
>.|.|TRBV5-1|TRBJ2-7
TGCGCCAGCAGCTTGGAAGGGGTAACTTACGAGCAGTACTTC
CASSLEGVTYEQYF
>.|.|TRBV23-1|TRBJ1-2
TGCGCCAGCAGTCAAACAGGAGATGGCTACACCTTC
CASSQTGDGYTF
>.|.|TRBV28|TRBJ1-2
TGTGCCAGCAGTTTATTCCGGTCGGGTGGCTACACCTTC
CASSLFRSGGYTF
>.|.|TRBV28|TRBJ1-2
TGTGCCAGCAGTTCTAGGGACGGATGGAGAGACTACACCTTC
CASSSRDGWRDYTF
>.|TRBD1|TRBV11-2|TRBJ2-1
TGTGCCAGCAGCCATCATGCGGGGACAGGGGTCAGAGAGCAGTTCTTC
CASSHHAGTGVREQFF
>.|TRBD2|TRBV5-8|TRBJ2-1
TGTGCCAGCAGCTTGGCGCAGCTAGCGGGAGGGTACAATGAGCAGTTCTTC
CASSLAQLAGGYNEQFF
>.|.|TRBV6-5|TRBJ1-3
TGTGCCAGCAGTTACTCCTCGGGGGTTGGAAACACCATATATTTT
CASSYSSGVGNTIYF
>.|TRBD1|TRBV10-1|TRBJ1-1
TGCGCCAGCAGTGAGTCGACAGGGGGCACTGAAGCTTTCTTT
CASSESTGGTEAFF
>.|.|TRBV5-1|TRBJ2-7
TGCGCCAGCAGCCCCTCAGAGTACTCCTACGAGCAGTACTTC
CASSPSEYSYEQYF
>.|TRBD2|TRBV19|TRBJ2-1
TGTGCCAGTAGTATAGAAGGCGGGAGGTCCTACAATGAGCAGTTCTTC
CASSIEGGRSYNEQFF
>.|TRBD1|TRBV19|TRBJ2-7
TGTGCCAGTAGTAAAGACAGGGGGGGACCCTACGAGCAGTACTTC
CASSKDRGGPYEQYF
>.|.|TRBV6-1|TRBJ2-4
TGTGCCAGCAGCCACCAGCCGGTCGCCAAAAACATTCAGTACTTC
CASSHQPVAKNIQYF
>few|.|TRBV7-6|TRBJ2-5
TGTGCCAGCAGCTTCCAGCAAAAACAAGAGACCCAGTACTTC
CASSFQQKQETQYF
>.|TRBD1|TRBV19|TRBJ1-2
TGTGCCAGTAGTCCCGGGACAGGCCTTAACTATGGCTACACCTTC
CASSPGTGLNYGYTF
>.|TRBD2|TRBV5-1|TRBJ2-7
TGCGCCAGCAGCCCCGGGACTAGCGGGCCCTACGAGCAGTACTTC
CASSPGTSGPYEQYF
>.|TRBD2|TRBV27|TRBJ2-1
TGTGCCAGCAGTGCCGGACTAGCGGGAGTTTCCGAGCAGTTCTTC
CASSAGLAGVSEQFF
>.|.|TRBV25-1|TRBJ1-1
TGTGCCAGCAGTAAGTGGGGGGGACAAACTGAAGCTTTCTTT
CASSKWGGQTEAFF
>.|TRBD2|TRBV7-2|TRBJ2-3
TGTGCCAGCAGCGGGCTAGCGGGAGGGGTAGATACGCAGTATTTT
CASSGLAGGVDTQYF
>once|TRBD1|TRBV7-9|TRBJ2-2
TGTGCCAGCAGCCTTGGACAGGGGGGCGGGGAAGGCACCGGGGAGCTGTTTTTT
CASSLGQGGGEGTGELFF
>.|.|TRBV5-6|TRBJ2-5
TGTGCCAGCAGCTTGGGTACAGGACTCCAAGAGACCCAGTACTTC
CASSLGTGLQETQYF
>.|TRBD1|TRBV5-4|TRBJ1-1
TGTGCCAGCAGCCTAAGACAGGGCAACACTGAAGCTTTCTTT
CASSLRQGNTEAFF
>.|.|TRBV6-5|TRBJ2-1
TGTGCCAGCAGTTCCCGACAGAGCTCCTACAATGAGCAGTTCTTC
CASSSRQSSYNEQFF
>.|.|TRBV28|TRBJ1-5
TGTGCCAGCAGTCCAGGGGATTGGAATCAGCCCCAGCATTTT
CASSPGDWNQPQHF
>.|.|TRBV29-1|TRBJ2-1
TGCAGCGTTGTGGGAGTCCTAAGCTCCTACAATGAGCAGTTCTTC
CSVVGVLSSYNEQFF
>.|.|TRBV5-1|TRBJ1-3
TGCGCCAGCAGCTTGGAATTGAGGGCGGGCGGAAACACCATATATTTT
CASSLELRAGGNTIYF
>.|TRBD2|TRBV11-3|TRBJ2-1
TGTGCCAGCAGTTTAGCGGGAGCCTACAATGAGCAGTTCTTC
CASSLAGAYNEQFF
>.|TRBD1|TRBV4-2|TRBJ2-7
TGTGCCAGCAGCCAATGGGGACAGGGCTACGAGCAGTACTTC
CASSQWGQGYEQYF
>.|TRBD2|TRBV10-3|TRBJ2-2
TGTGCCACCCTGGGGGCGGGAGGGCGCGGCACCGGGGAGCTGTTTTTT
CATLGAGGRGTGELFF
>.|.|TRBV18|TRBJ1-2
TGTGCCAGCTCACCAGTCTCGGGCTTCACAGGGACGAATGGCTACACCTTC
CASSPVSGFTGTNGYTF
>.|TRBD1|TRBV15|TRBJ1-4
TGTGCCACCAGCAGAGAGTACTGGACAGGGGGCGAAGAAAAACTGTTTTTT
CATSREYWTGGEEKLFF